This T cell receptor (beta chain) was recorded in a study of cytomegalovirus exposure and HLA in healthy donors (dated by TCRdb to about 2017). Regarding the study in general: According to an earlier analysis of around 600 of the donors, about 190 million T cells yielded roughly 110 million unique TCR beta sequences and around 300 Gb of sequence data. Along with the roughly 670-subject first cohort, a separate validation cohort of some 130 different subjects was used. Class I and class II HLA loci were covered by the typing at four-digit resolution. In a later genetic analysis, genome-wide SNP genotypes for about three fifths of the roughly 670 donors were used, and that subset was treated as a discovery cohort. To study patterns of TCR occurrence, a later analysis re-analyzed previously published TCR beta repertoires from just over 650 donors and added high-resolution HLA genotyping. The later analysis used no new phenotypic data to find candidate immune exposures, relying instead on TCR beta sequences and their occurrence across donors. Donor age, sex, ethnicity and CMV serostatus were compiled alongside the repertoire data. The number of typed donors differed by locus: about 620-630 for A, B, C, DRB1 and DQB1; 500 to 550 for DQA1; 606 for DPA1; and 450 to 480 for DPB1. Among almost 400 genotyped donors of the cohort, an average of around 240,000 unique TCR beta nucleotide sequences were sequenced per donor, around 20% of them non-productive. The T cell repertoires of roughly 660 subjects were profiled by immunosequencing and related to cytomegalovirus serostatus. All discovery cohort repertoires had been generated on a single sequencing platform. About 310 gigabases of sequencing data and 78 million or so unique TCR sequences were included in an early release covering roughly 600 HLA-typed donors. An earlier analysis of approximately 640 of the donors applied high-throughput TCR beta sequencing to assess whether each TCR beta V gene segment acted as functional or pseudogenic. The study combined high-throughput TCR immunosequencing, statistical association of individual TCRs with disease status, and machine learning to predict cytomegalovirus infection status. The study was designed to test whether signatures of past pathogen exposure could be identified by cataloging public T cell receptors. Among the approximately 430 genotyped donors, approximately 82% belonged to the genetic ancestry cluster associated with self-reported Caucasian donors. Because of strong linkage in the cohort, five DR-DQ haplotypes were treated as single units for association and clustering. Points the paper makes about the study in general: A few of the identified cytomegalovirus-associated TCR beta chains were confirmed in vitro to be specific for cytomegalovirus antigens. In a later genetic analysis, a missense DCLRE1C variant was associated with V-gene and J-gene trimming of TCR beta chains, and the association was replicated in an independent cohort. Specific HLA alleles were associated with roughly 16,000 TCR beta sequences at a false discovery rate of 0.05 in a later analysis. The only immune exposure information available for the cohort was CMV serostatus. A later analysis found that most CMV-associated TCR beta chains appeared HLA-restricted, with HLA associations seemingly driven largely by CMV exposure. A later analysis found that HLA-associated TCR beta chains were more clonally expanded and had lower generation probabilities than equally common non-associated chains. Linkage disequilibrium might explain the correlated functional status among segregating V segments, but an unknown experimental factor could not be excluded. The authors suggested that the approach could potentially be extended to other disease states and immunological phenotypes. In a later genetic analysis, fewer N-insertions in productive TCRs were reported among donors in an Asian-associated ancestry cluster than the roughly 710-donor mean. In an earlier analysis of about 600 of the donors, most TCR beta V segments appeared in productive rearrangements about 87% or about 30% of the time, broadly matching IMGT annotations. Presence/absence analyses assumed roughly uniform sequencing depth across donors, an assumption that may not hold. Because the 87-base-pair reads could not distinguish some IMGT-functional V segments, including TRBV6-2 and TRBV6-3, those segments were excluded. A cluster of highly shared sequence variants was judged likely to be a technical artifact of the sequencing pipeline. Because HLA typing was unavailable for some donors at each locus, only the typed subset was used in association tests. According to a later analysis, parvovirus B19, influenza, CMV and Epstein-Barr virus appeared linked to several top co-occurrence clusters. In a later analysis, the rate of TCR association differed among HLA loci, with DRB1 alleles having the most associated TCRs and HLA-C alleles having the fewest. Because counts were too low, seventeen rarely observed V segments, including chromosome 9 orphons, were excluded from the earlier analysis of 500 to 700 of the donors. In the study, around 160 TCR beta chains were listed as associated with cytomegalovirus. A further reported finding was that TCR beta sequences accurately predicted the HLA-A and HLA-B alleles for most subjects in the first cohort. The classifier was reported to diagnose cytomegalovirus status with high specificity and sensitivity in both the original cohort and the validation cohort. When HLA alleles, especially DR and DQ, strongly co-occurred, TCR associations were difficult to assign to individual alleles. This cohort had only TCR beta chains sequenced, and the lack of alpha or paired-chain data limited which features could be detected. Most TCR sequences were seen in very few donors, while some public TCRs were found in many individuals.

The cohort comprised under 700 healthy bone marrow donors. Cohort members were all nominally healthy when sampled, although unrecorded immune exposures were likely present. The donor was CMV seropositive and belonged to the group of around 300 seropositive cohort members. A peripheral blood sample was collected from each donor, and TCR beta sequencing was performed on peripheral blood mononuclear cells. The Qiagen DNeasy Blood Extraction Kit was used to extract genomic DNA from the blood cell samples. Comment on this clone: This clone's antigen is unknown. One base away there is no much larger clone; base qualities are not given.

Library construction relied on the immunoSEQ multiplex PCR assay. A mixture of 60 forward primers for TCR Vbeta segments and 13 reverse primers for TCR Jbeta segments was used in the multiplex PCR. A multiplex PCR assay on genomic DNA amplified the CDR3 region of rearranged TCR beta genes. The Illumina HiSeq System was used to sequence the amplified TCR beta libraries as 87-base-pair reads. As for how the authors treated the data: In a later analysis, tens of millions of unique TCR beta chains were counted across the approximately 620 repertoires, and roughly 9.9 million of these chains were shared by at least two donors. Raw reads were error-corrected and collapsed into unique sequences by a nearest-neighbor algorithm in which closely related sequences were merged to remove PCR and sequencing errors. Alignment of CDR3 sequences to IMGT reference sequences was used to assign V, D and J gene segments. For a sequence to be retained, at least a six-nucleotide match to both a V gene segment and a J gene segment was required. Rearrangements were called productive when the CDR3 lacked stop codons and stayed in frame with V and J; all others were non-productive. Following IMGT convention, CDR3 was defined as the stretch from the second conserved V-encoded cysteine to the conserved J-encoded phenylalanine. The earlier analysis of approximately 590 of the donors excluded any sequence lacking an unambiguous match to a single V gene segment. An earlier analysis of 587 of the donors called V segments functional above 56.7% productive rearrangements and segregating when the between-donor standard deviation exceeded 5%. A statistical classification framework was built for diagnosing cytomegalovirus status from the catalog of TCR beta chain sequences. In a later analysis, V and J genes were assigned by comparing TCR nucleotide sequences against IMGT/GENE-DB human TR gene sequences. In a later analysis, CDR3 sequences and most-parsimonious VDJ recombination scenarios were assigned using the TCRdist pipeline. A later analysis defined each TCR beta chain by its CDR3 amino acid sequence plus V-gene family, and excluded reads lacking a unique V-gene family. As a way to deal with suspected cross-contamination and a sequencing artifact, a later analysis dropped 500 to 700 nucleotide sequences that were highly shared and had low generation probability. For each public chain, a later analysis derived a clonal expansion index from normalized ranks of inferred template counts within each repertoire. In a later analysis, generation probabilities were computed with a VDJ recombination model fitted to out-of-frame rearrangements, and the resulting probabilities were checked against IGoR. In a later analysis, TCR-TCR, TCR-HLA and TCR-CMV co-occurrence was scored with hypergeometric tests, and a repertoire-size bias correction was applied to TCR pairs. False discovery rates were estimated in a later analysis by permuting HLA or CMV assignments 20 times. In a later analysis, co-occurring TCRs were grouped using DBSCAN, with TCRdist sequence similarity added in when clustering inside HLA-allele-positive subsets. Repertoires with fewer than 30,000 or more than 120,000 public chains, plus five repertoires with anomalous nucleotide sharing, were excluded from co-occurrence clustering. As stored in TCRdb, this immuneACCESS dataset retains in-frame rearrangements with V and J assigned. A fraction of the clones does not appear; measured against another copy, unresolved V genes explain less than half of the discrepancy, and the remainder lacks a known reason. Clone size and the V and J calls come from that table; the DNA yielded D and trimming. This sample is represented by 75,000 to 95,000 clones; 84% of them were singletons. Clones ranked in the top ten supply roughly 5.5% of the sample.

The germline V gene (reference sequence) supplies CDR1 SEHNR and CDR2 FQNEAQ. V is pared back by 5 bases and J by 3 bases, with 11 bases lying between the germline termini. From its cysteine to its phenylalanine, the CDR3 spans 13 amino acids. Just CDR3 DNA is preserved here, 39 bases in frame from base 1. What was sequenced was PBMCs. The sequence derives from a young woman in good health and CMV-seropositive. This sequence uses TRBV7-9 and TRBJ2-7; a tentative D call is TRBD2 (6 bases match). The bases are TGTGCCAGCAGCCCACGGGGGAACTACGAGCAGTACTTC. The resulting protein is CASSPRGNYEQYF.